The 30 T cell receptor beta chains reported below all come from one sample, sequenced in a study of T cells in Graves' hyperthyroidism and ophthalmopathy. Researchers amplified the TCR beta CDR3 regions from RNA transcripts. HTBI primers drove first-round RT-PCR of the TCR CDR3. TCRdb passed the multiplex PCR reads through MiXCR, listing each CDR3 protein once. The sample includes approximately 370,000 distinct CDR3 sequences, 17% of them seen just once. The sequenced sample was blood. The receptor set was obtained from a woman aged 25 to 39 with Graves' hyperthyroidism that later progressed to Graves' ophthalmopathy.

This sequence joins TRBV27 and TRBJ2-5; 12 nucleotides agree with TRBD2. V gave up 2 bases and J gave up 4 bases; unmatched junction bases: 11. The CDR3 length is 18 residues. CDR1 is MNHEY and CDR2 is SMNVEV in the germline V gene (reference sequence). The CDR3 DNA reads as TGTGCCAGCAGTTTACTAGGGGCTAGCGGGGGGGGCGCAGAGACCCAGTACTTC. Amino acid sequence: CASSLLGASGGGAETQYF.

This clonotype was seen at least ten times. V usage is TRBV24-1 and J usage is TRBJ2-5; D remains unclear. The V and J ends lost 3 bases and 2 bases respectively, with 12 bases between them. The germline V gene encodes CDR1 KGHDR and CDR2 SFDVKD. This CDR3 has 15 residues. CDR3 nucleotides: TGTGCCACCAGTGATACGAACGACTTACAAGAGACCCAGTACTTC. Translated, it gives CATSDTNDLQETQYF.

This clonotype was detected a few times. The CDR3 sequence is CASSYKTGGLYYEQYF. The CDR3 coding sequence is TGTGCCAGTTCCTATAAGACAGGGGGTTTGTACTACGAGCAGTACTTC. V usage is TRBV28 and J usage is TRBJ2-7; TRBD1 matches at 9 bases. The germline CDR1 and CDR2 sequences are MDHEN and SYDVKM. This CDR3 spans 16 amino acids. J gave up 3 bases and V 9 bases, and 15 bases lay outside the gene matches.

The V gene is TRBV2, the J gene TRBJ1-5, with 8 bases matching TRBD1. The junction had 4 bases not matched to a gene; V was cut back by 7 bases and J by 5 bases. The CDR3 length is 13 residues. Germline-derived CDR1 and CDR2 are SNHLY and FYNNEI. CDR3 amino acids: CASKKTGDQPQHF. The CDR3 region has the DNA TGTGCCAGCAAAAAGACAGGGGATCAGCCCCAGCATTTT.

This clonotype was detected only a few times. The chain recombines TRBV18 with TRBJ1-5; D not resolved. The CDR3 sequence is 14 residues long. Trimming took 2 bases from V and 6 from J, leaving 11 bases between them. Germline V gives CDR1 KGHSH, CDR2 LQKENI. The CDR3, as DNA: TGTGCCAGCTCACCAGGCACAACTCTTCAGCCCCAGCATTTT. Amino acid sequence: CASSPGTTLQPQHF. Based on the CDR3 plus reference TRBV18 and TRBJ1-5, the full variable domain is NAGVMQNPRHLVRRRGQEARLRCSPMKGHSHVYWYRQLPEEGLKFMVYLQKENIIDESGMPKERFSAEFPKEGPSILRIQQVVRGDSAAYFCASSPGTTLQPQHFGDGTRLSIL.

This clonotype has only a few counts. This sequence joins TRBV30 and TRBJ1-5, with 7 positions matching TRBD1. The CDR3 is made up of 17 amino acids. Losses at the gene ends were 2 bases for V and 3 bases for J; bases not matched to a gene: 13. CDR1 and CDR2 (germline): GTSNPN, SVGIG (reference sequence). In nucleotides, the CDR3 is TGTGCCTGGAGTTCCCCCCGGACAGGCCGTATCAATCAGCCCCAGCATTTT. It specifies CAWSSPRTGRINQPQHF.

This clonotype was detected ten times or more. This chain's CDR3 is CSVGLGGKQPQHF. For the CDR3, the DNA is TGCAGCGTTGGCCTCGGAGGAAAACAGCCCCAGCATTTT. The J gene is TRBJ1-5, the V gene TRBV29-1; D is ambiguous. The CDR3 extends over 13 amino acids. Trimming took off 4 bases at V and 7 bases at J, with 14 bases between the two ends. From germline, CDR1 is SQVTM and CDR2 ANQGSEA. Filled out from reference TRBV29-1 and TRBJ1-5, the complete variable domain reads SAVISQKPSRDICQRGTSLTIQCQVDSQVTMMFWYRQQPGQSLTLIATANQGSEATYESGFVIDKFPISRPNLTFSTLTVSNMSPEDSSIYLCSVGLGGKQPQHFGDGTRLSIL.

This clonotype showed up just a few times. The chain has TRBV24-1 and TRBJ2-1, with D possibly TRBD1 on 5 matching bases. Germline CDR1 is KGHDR and CDR2 is SFDVKD. V shed 2 bases and J shed 6 bases, with 13 bases lying between them. This CDR3 comprises 15 residues. The CDR3 DNA follows: TGTGCCACCAGTGATTCTCGGCAGGGTTCCAATGAGCAGTTCTTC. This gives the protein CATSDSRQGSNEQFF.

In this sample, this clonotype turned up many times. The chain employs TRBV12-3 or TRBV12-4 and TRBJ1-1; D ambiguous. The CDR3 totals 15 residues. Trimming took 3 bases from V and 5 from J, leaving 16 bases between them. The CDR3: CASSFFGLGGTEAFF. The CDR3 DNA sequence: TGTGCCAGCAGTTTTTTCGGACTGGGAGGGACTGAAGCTTTCTTT.

This clonotype was counted at least ten times. The chain recombines TRBV2 with TRBJ2-7; 8 bases are a match to TRBD1. CDR3 length: 12 amino acids. V shed 8 bases and J 5 bases; nucleotides not matched to a gene: 5. CDR1 SNHLY and CDR2 FYNNEI come from the germline V gene. The CDR3 protein is CASVRQGNEQYF. The DNA of the CDR3 is TGTGCCAGCGTGAGACAGGGGAACGAGCAGTACTTC. Full variable domain (missing parts from reference TRBV2 and TRBJ2-7): EPEVTQTPSHQVTQMGQEVILRCVPISNHLYFYWYRQILGQKVEFLVSFYNNEISEKSEIFDDQFSVERPDGSNFTLKIRSTKLEDSAMYFCASVRQGNEQYFGPGTRLTVT.

The chain uses TRBV5-1 and TRBJ2-7; TRBD1 agrees at 7 bases. CDR3 length equals 14 residues. J was trimmed by 2 bases and V by 4 bases; bases with no gene match: 6. Germline CDR1 reads SGHRS; CDR2 reads YFSETQ. The CDR3 is CASSASGGTYEQYF. The CDR3 DNA reads as TGCGCCAGCAGCGCCTCAGGGGGTACCTACGAGCAGTACTTC.

In its sample, this clonotype was seen many times. The rearrangement uses TRBV6-5 and TRBJ1-3, with D perhaps matching TRBD1 (6 bases). Trimming took off 0 bases at V and 0 bases at J, with 12 bases between the two ends. The CDR3 contains 17 residues. Germline V gives CDR1 MNHEY, CDR2 SVGAGI. DNA for the CDR3: TGTGCCAGCAGTTACTCGTACAGGGAAGTCTCTGGAAACACCATATATTTT. Amino acid sequence: CASSYSYREVSGNTIYF.

This clonotype was seen ten or more times. The V and J genes are TRBV29-1 and TRBJ1-1; unclear D gene. Germline V gene data show CDR1 as SQVTM and CDR2 as ANQGSEA. The CDR3 consists of 10 residues. V lost 4 bases to trimming and J lost 4 bases, with 4 bases between them. CDR3 amino acids: CSVVITEAFF. The DNA of the CDR3 is TGCAGCGTTGTTATCACTGAAGCTTTCTTT.

The chain uses TRBV4-2 and TRBJ2-4; 9 nucleotides agree with TRBD1. The V and J ends lost 0 bases and 9 bases, in that order; junction bases with no gene match: 9. The CDR3 is made up of 16 amino acids. CDR1 and CDR2 (germline): LGHNA, YNFKEQ. The DNA of the CDR3 is TGTGCCAGCAGCCAAGATCGGGGACAGGGAGGGGGCATTCAGTACTTC. As protein: CASSQDRGQGGGIQYF.

This chain uses TRBV20-1 with TRBJ2-2; 8 nucleotides match TRBD2. V trimming: 6 bases; J trimming: 4 bases; junction bases outside the gene matches: 7. This CDR3 is built from 14 residues. Germline V gene sequence: CDR1 DFQATT, CDR2 SNEGSKA (reference sequence). The CDR3 loop reads CSASSGGPTGELFF. DNA of the CDR3: TGCAGTGCCTCAAGCGGGGGCCCCACCGGGGAGCTGTTTTTT.

V and J are TRBV20-1 and TRBJ1-2, with no clear D. Germline CDR1 and CDR2: DFQATT and SNEGSKA (reference sequence). V lost 2 bases and J lost 2, with 12 bases in between. CDR3 size: 14 residues. The DNA for the CDR3 is TGCAGTGCTAGACAACCGGGCTCGAACTATGGCTACACCTTC. Translation gives CSARQPGSNYGYTF.

This clonotype was seen repeatedly, ten times or more. V usage is TRBV29-1 and J usage is TRBJ2-7; no clear D gene. The length of the CDR3 is 10 residues. V lost 6 bases and J lost 4, with 7 bases in between. Germline V lookup: CDR1 SQVTM, CDR2 ANQGSEA. CDR3 sequence (DNA): TGCAGCGTCCAATCTTACGAGCAGTACTTC. Protein sequence: CSVQSYEQYF.

This clonotype was counted between two and nine times. V and J are TRBV6-9 and TRBJ1-3; unclear D gene. The V end was cut by 3 bases, the J end by 0 bases, with 12 bases between. The CDR3 extends over 16 amino acids. CDR1 and CDR2 (germline): MNHGY, SVAAGI. The CDR3 spells CASSYALASSGNTIYF. The CDR3, as DNA: TGTGCCAGCAGTTACGCCTTAGCTAGCTCTGGAAACACCATATATTTT.

Ten or more counts support this clonotype. J is TRBJ2-7 and V is TRBV28, with D possibly called TRBD1 or TRBD2 (6 bases each). CDR1 is MDHEN, CDR2 SYDVKM, per germline. Trimming shortened V by 8 bases and J by 6 bases, and 14 bases separated the two germline ends. The CDR3 consists of 12 residues. CDR3 protein: CASGRGEREQYF. The DNA of the CDR3 is TGTGCCAGCGGAAGGGGGGAGCGCGAGCAGTACTTC.

This clonotype was recorded many times. The chain has TRBV28 and TRBJ2-7; weak D call: TRBD1 (6 bases). CDR1 is MDHEN and CDR2 is SYDVKM in the germline V gene. Trimming pared 6 bases from V and 3 bases from J, leaving 12 bases between. This CDR3 is 13 amino acids long. CDR3 sequence (DNA): TGTGCCAGCAGGAACGGACAGAGCTACGAGCAGTACTTC. It specifies CASRNGQSYEQYF.

This rearrangement joins TRBV6-1 to TRBJ2-7, with 7 positions matching TRBD1. This CDR3 spans 17 amino acids. Germline V gene sequence: CDR1 MNHNS, CDR2 SASEGT. V lost 8 bases, J lost 0 bases, and 16 bases stayed unmatched. The CDR3 bases are TGTGCCAGCCAAGGGACGGGACAGCCCGGGTCCTCCTACGAGCAGTACTTC. It yields the protein CASQGTGQPGSSYEQYF.

This clonotype occurred many times. V usage is TRBV6-1 and J usage is TRBJ2-6; no clear D. The CDR3 covers 15 residues. Germline loops: CDR1 MNHNS, CDR2 SASEGT. The V and J ends lost 6 bases and 0 bases respectively, with 9 bases between them. The CDR3 sequence is CASSATRSGANVLTF. CDR3 nucleotide sequence: TGTGCCAGCAGCGCGACACGCTCTGGGGCCAACGTCCTGACTTTC.

This clonotype was picked up many times. V gene TRBV6-1 combines with J gene TRBJ2-3; 7 bases match TRBD2. CDR3 length: 17 amino acids. Germline CDR1 and CDR2: MNHNS and SASEGT. V shed 6 bases, J shed 8 bases, and the junction held 20 bases outside the gene matches. As DNA, the CDR3 is TGTGCCAGCAGAACCGAGGGGCTAGCGGACCTCCTGGGTACGCAGTATTTT. Amino acid sequence: CASRTEGLADLLGTQYF.

The rearrangement uses TRBV5-1 and TRBJ1-3, with D possibly TRBD1 on 5 matching bases. The germline CDR1 and CDR2 sequences are SGHRS and YFSETQ. Trimming removed 2 bases at V and 3 bases at J, with 9 bases between. The CDR3 sequence is 14 residues long. The CDR3, as DNA: TGCGCCAGCAGCTTTTGGGGGGATGGAAACACCATATATTTT. This translates into CASSFWGDGNTIYF.

This clonotype was detected ten times or more. V gene TRBV19 combines with J gene TRBJ2-7; D perhaps matches TRBD2 (6 bases). Germline CDR1 is LNHDA and CDR2 is SQIVND (reference sequence). The CDR3 loop spans 15 amino acids. V lost 1 base to trimming and J lost 2 bases, with 12 bases between them. CDR3 nucleotides: TGTGCCAGTAGTATAGCGCGGGGAAATACCTACGAGCAGTACTTC. This gives the protein CASSIARGNTYEQYF. The full variable domain, completed using reference TRBV19 and TRBJ2-7, is DGGITQSPKYLFRKEGQNVTLSCEQNLNHDAMYWYRQDPGQGLRLIYYSQIVNDFQKGDIAEGYSVSREKKESFPLTVTSAQKNPTAFYLCASSIARGNTYEQYFGPGTRLTVT.

The gene calls are TRBV5-6 and TRBJ1-5; D ambiguous. CDR1 is SGHDT and CDR2 is YYEEEE in the germline V gene. The CDR3 totals 14 residues. The V gene lost 0 bases and the J gene lost 9 bases, with 13 bases spanning the gap. CDR3 in DNA: TGTGCCAGCAGCTTGGGCCTGAACCCATCGCCCCAGCATTTT. Translation gives CASSLGLNPSPQHF.

The chain joins TRBV19 to TRBJ2-7; weak D call: TRBD2 (7 bases). The germline V gene has CDR1 LNHDA and CDR2 SQIVND (reference sequence). V was shortened by 3 bases and J by 0 bases, with 12 bases between the two germline ends. This CDR3 comprises 15 residues. CDR3 sequence reads: CASSIGGGSSYEQYF. CDR3 coding DNA: TGTGCCAGTAGTATTGGGGGCGGGAGCTCCTACGAGCAGTACTTC.

This clonotype was observed at least ten times. This sequence joins TRBV27 and TRBJ2-7; D is unclear. Germline values: CDR1 MNHEY, CDR2 SMNVEV (reference sequence). V was shortened by 9 bases and J by 1 base, with 13 bases between the two germline ends. The CDR3 spans 13 residues. The CDR3 is CASASRNSYEQYF. The CDR3 bases are TGTGCCAGTGCGAGCAGGAATTCCTACGAGCAGTACTTC.

This clonotype was counted many times. The chain uses TRBV28 and TRBJ1-2; 9 nucleotides agree with TRBD1. CDR3 length equals 14 residues. The germline V gene has CDR1 MDHEN and CDR2 SYDVKM. J was trimmed by 7 bases and V by 3 bases; bases with no gene match: 6. CDR3 residues: CASSLGQGRGGYTF. The DNA of the CDR3 is TGTGCCAGCAGTTTGGGACAGGGACGGGGTGGCTACACCTTC.

This clonotype was seen ten or more times. The V call is TRBV12-3 or TRBV12-4, the J call TRBJ2-1, with D uncertain. With 5 bases removed from V and 10 bases from J, the gap between germline ends came to 18 bases. The CDR3 covers 14 residues. CDR3: CASSPTPSQTEQFF. In nucleotides, the CDR3 is TGTGCCAGCAGTCCAACGCCAAGTCAGACAGAGCAGTTCTTC.